These 26 T cell receptor beta chains share one sample of origin, sequenced in a study of response to subunit inactivated influenza vaccine. A single record per CDR3 protein comes from TCRdb applying MiXCR to the RT-PCR reads. The sample has a few hundred thousand distinct CDR3 sequences, 6% to 9% seen once. The input for sequencing was PBMCs from blood, taken 23 to 25 months after vaccination. Source of these receptors: a man aged 45 to 70 who received an inactivated influenza vaccine.

The chain joins TRBV7-8 to TRBJ1-5; tentatively, D is TRBD1 (5 bases). The CDR3 is made up of 13 amino acids. Germline V gives CDR1 SGHVS, CDR2 FQNEAQ. The CDR3 nucleotides read TGTGCTAGCTCTTGGGGGACGGACCAGCCCCAGCATTTT. Its translation is CASSWGTDQPQHF.

The chain combines TRBV11-2 with TRBJ1-6; unclear D gene. The CDR3 has 13 residues. Germline assignment: CDR1 SGHAT and CDR2 FQNNGV. Trimming cost V 2 bases and J 8 bases, with 7 bases left between them. Here the CDR3 reads CASSLYGDSPLHF. CDR3 sequence (DNA): TGTGCCAGCAGCTTATACGGGGATTCACCCCTCCACTTT.

This clonotype was found many times. The chain combines TRBV30 with TRBJ1-4; the D gene is possibly TRBD1 (6 bases). The V end lost 8 bases, the J end lost 7 bases, and 14 bases lay between the germline ends. This CDR3 is 12 amino acids long. CDR1 and CDR2 (germline): GTSNPN, SVGIG (reference sequence). The CDR3 DNA reads TGTGCCGGGGCAGGGGATTCTGAAAAACTGTTTTTT. It encodes CAGAGDSEKLFF.

This clonotype was seen at least ten times. J is TRBJ2-3 and V is TRBV5-1, with TRBD1 identical over 12 bases. CDR1 SGHRS and CDR2 YFSETQ come from the germline V gene. The CDR3 covers 16 residues. Trimming took 3 bases from V and 6 from J; bases not matched to a gene: 8. The CDR3 DNA is TGCGCCAGCAGCTGGGGGACAGGGGGCGGATATGATACGCAGTATTTT. It encodes CASSWGTGGGYDTQYF.

The chain combines TRBV4-1 with TRBJ2-1; D remains unclear. Germline V lookup: CDR1 MGHRA, CDR2 YSYEKL. Trimming left V 1 base short and J 4 bases short, with 11 bases between. The CDR3 loop spans 15 amino acids. The CDR3 spells CASSQVSSGYNEQFF. Written as DNA, the CDR3 is TGCGCCAGCAGCCAAGTGAGCTCAGGTTACAATGAGCAGTTCTTC.

This chain joins TRBV20-1 and TRBJ1-2, with D maybe TRBD1 (6 bases). Trimming pared 3 bases from V and 2 bases from J, leaving 7 bases between. This CDR3 spans 12 amino acids. Germline V gives CDR1 DFQATT, CDR2 SNEGSKA (reference sequence). The CDR3 loop is CSARGHNYGYTF. The DNA of the CDR3 is TGCAGTGCTAGGGGACACAACTATGGCTACACCTTC.

This rearrangement joins TRBV5-1 to TRBJ2-7, with D hard to call. Trimming pared 0 bases from V and 6 bases from J, leaving 19 bases between. Looked up from germline, CDR1 is SGHRS and CDR2 is YFSETQ. The CDR3 runs to 16 residues. CDR3 DNA: TGCGCCAGCAGCTTGGAACAGTCCAGCGTCCCCGTCGAGCAGTACTTC. Residues: CASSLEQSSVPVEQYF.

This chain joins TRBV6-1 and TRBJ1-1, with 8 bases identical to TRBD1. The CDR3 contains 14 residues. V gave up 5 bases and J gave up 5 bases; unmatched junction bases: 7. Germline values: CDR1 MNHNS, CDR2 SASEGT. The CDR3: CASSPQGAQTEAFF. The CDR3 nucleotides read TGTGCCAGCAGTCCCCAGGGGGCGCAGACTGAAGCTTTCTTT.

This clonotype was recorded at least ten times. This chain uses TRBV7-2 with TRBJ2-7; TRBD1 might be the D (6 bases). V lost 5 bases to trimming and J lost 3 bases, with 14 bases between them. The length of the CDR3 is 14 residues. CDR1 is SGHTA and CDR2 is FQGNSA in the germline V gene. The CDR3 protein is CASSNDRTFYEQYF. CDR3 nucleotide sequence: TGTGCCAGCAGCAATGACAGGACCTTCTACGAGCAGTACTTC.

V usage is TRBV20-1 and J usage is TRBJ2-1; D is perhaps TRBD1 (6 bases). In germline, CDR1 is DFQATT, CDR2 SNEGSKA (reference sequence). The V and J ends lost 4 bases and 6 bases respectively, with 13 bases between them. The CDR3 contains 13 residues. This chain's CDR3 is CSAIKGGVNEQFF. The CDR3 coding sequence is TGCAGTGCTATCAAAGGGGGTGTCAATGAGCAGTTCTTC.

CDR3 protein: CASSQGVSGNEQFF. The CDR3 nucleotides read TGCGCCAGCAGCCAAGGGGTTTCAGGGAATGAGCAGTTCTTC. This chain uses TRBV4-3 with TRBJ2-1; D is perhaps TRBD1 (5 bases). The CDR3 spans 14 residues. Per the germline V gene, CDR1 is LGHNA and CDR2 is YSLEER. The V end was cut by 1 base, the J end by 7 bases, with 11 bases between.

This clonotype was observed many times. The V gene is TRBV14, the J gene TRBJ2-1, with D unclear. Trimming left V 4 bases short and J 16 bases short, with 20 bases between. The CDR3 has 13 residues. Germline lookup yields CDR1 SGHDN and CDR2 FVKESK. Here the CDR3 reads CASSPLSRFGVFF. The CDR3 region has the DNA TGTGCCAGCAGCCCTCTCTCCAGGTTCGGTGTATTCTTC.

A note on this clonotype: A single base separates this from a much larger clone, so it may be a read error. The V gene is TRBV12-3 or TRBV12-4, the J gene TRBJ2-4, with D tentatively TRBD1 or TRBD2 (5 bases each). The CDR3 contains 14 residues. CDR3 in amino acids: CASTLGTAKKIQYF. The CDR3 nucleotides are TGTGCCAGCACTTTGGGGACCGCCAAAAAGATTCAGTACTTC.

This chain connects TRBV20-1 to TRBJ1-3; D gene unclear. The length of the CDR3 is 13 residues. CDR1 is DFQATT and CDR2 is SNEGSKA in the germline V gene (reference sequence). V was shortened by 1 base and J by 4 bases, with 8 bases between the two germline ends. As DNA, the CDR3 is TGCAGTGCTAGAGTGGGTGGGGGAAACACCATATATTTT. Translated: CSARVGGGNTIYF.

A few counts support this clonotype. This chain joins TRBV12-3 or TRBV12-4 and TRBJ2-7; 11 bases fit TRBD1. V was clipped by 5 bases and J by 3 bases; unmatched bases: 6. The CDR3 runs to 15 residues. The CDR3 here is CASSPTGTGGYEQYF. CDR3 DNA sequence: TGTGCCAGCAGTCCAACCGGGACAGGGGGCTACGAGCAGTACTTC.

This clonotype was seen only a few times. V usage is TRBV20-1 and J usage is TRBJ1-5; the match to TRBD1 covers 8 bases. This CDR3 is built from 14 residues. Germline V lookup: CDR1 DFQATT, CDR2 SNEGSKA (reference sequence). The trim removed 6 bases at V and 9 bases at J, leaving 13 bases unmatched. The CDR3 DNA follows: TGCAGTGCAAAGCGTGGACAGGGAGCGCTGCCCCAGCATTTT. Its translation: CSAKRGQGALPQHF.

The J gene is TRBJ2-3, the V gene TRBV20-1; 13 bases align to TRBD2. Germline V gene sequence: CDR1 DFQATT, CDR2 SNEGSKA (reference sequence). V was pared by 0 bases and J by 5 bases, with 8 bases of the junction left unmatched. CDR3 length: 17 residues. The CDR3: CSARDVRRLAGGDTQYF. CDR3 nucleotide sequence: TGCAGTGCTAGAGATGTTAGGAGACTAGCGGGAGGAGATACGCAGTATTTT.

V gene TRBV20-1 combines with J gene TRBJ2-5; D is perhaps TRBD1 or TRBD2 (5 bases each). Germline CDR1 and CDR2: DFQATT and SNEGSKA (reference sequence). CDR3 length: 15 amino acids. The ends were cut back, 1 base at V and 7 bases at J, with 19 bases in the middle. Here the CDR3 reads CSARGSGQSRGTQYF. As DNA, the CDR3 is TGCAGTGCTAGAGGTTCAGGACAATCCCGGGGGACCCAGTACTTC.

This clonotype has just a few counts. DNA of the CDR3: TGTGCCACCAGCATCGGACGGCTGAACACCGGGGAGCTGTTTTTT. This gives the protein CATSIGRLNTGELFF. The chain combines TRBV15 with TRBJ2-2; D ambiguous. Germline V gives CDR1 LNHNV, CDR2 YYDKDF (reference sequence). CDR3 length equals 15 residues. Trimming took 4 bases from V and 1 from J, leaving 10 bases between them.

This chain joins TRBV5-1 and TRBJ2-1, with D possibly matching TRBD2 (5 bases). The CDR3 sequence is 17 residues long. Germline loops: CDR1 SGHRS, CDR2 YFSETQ. V was pared by 2 bases and J by 0 bases, with 15 bases between. In DNA form, the CDR3 reads TGCGCCAGCAGCTTAGTATTAAGGAGGAGCTCCTACAATGAGCAGTTCTTC. Translation gives CASSLVLRRSSYNEQFF.

There are many counts of this clonotype. This chain links TRBV20-1 with TRBJ1-2; D might be TRBD1 (5 bases). V was pared by 1 base and J by 4 bases, with 10 bases between. Looked up from germline, CDR1 is DFQATT and CDR2 is SNEGSKA (reference sequence). This CDR3 has 13 residues. The CDR3 DNA reads TGCAGTGCTAGAGGTGACAGACCCTATGGCTACACCTTC. This encodes CSARGDRPYGYTF.

The CDR3 nucleotides read TGCGCCAGCAGCCCGGACCTGGACAGACTCTCCTACGAGCAGTACTTC. It translates to CASSPDLDRLSYEQYF. The gene calls are TRBV5-1 and TRBJ2-7; TRBD1 might be the D (6 bases). Between the trimmed V and J ends, which lost 4 bases and 0 bases, there was a span of 17 bases. The CDR3 totals 16 residues. Germline CDR1 is SGHRS and CDR2 is YFSETQ.

The rearrangement links TRBV27 to TRBJ1-2; perhaps TRBD1 as D (6 bases). CDR1 and CDR2 from the germline V gene are MNHEY and SMNVEV (reference sequence). The V and J ends lost 3 bases and 8 bases respectively, with 13 bases between them. The CDR3 is made up of 13 amino acids. CDR3 nucleotides: TGTGCCAGCAGTTTGGCGGGGGCACAGGGCTACACCTTC. Translation: CASSLAGAQGYTF.

This clonotype was observed a few times. The chain carries TRBV4-1 and TRBJ2-3, with 10 positions matching TRBD2. Germline V lookup: CDR1 MGHRA, CDR2 YSYEKL. The ends lost 1 base at V and 5 bases at J; junction bases unmatched: 9. This CDR3 has 17 amino acids. Here the CDR3 reads CASSQGAGSGGIDTQYF. The CDR3 nucleotides read TGCGCCAGCAGCCAAGGCGCTGGTAGCGGGGGGATAGATACGCAGTATTTT.

This clonotype was seen more than once but under ten times. The rearrangement joins TRBV6-1 to TRBJ2-1; D gene unclear. There are 15 residues in the CDR3. Germline values: CDR1 MNHNS, CDR2 SASEGT. Between the trimmed V and J ends, which lost 4 bases and 0 bases, there was a span of 10 bases. DNA of the CDR3: TGTGCCAGCAGTGGGTCCTTTAGCTCCTACAATGAGCAGTTCTTC. Protein product: CASSGSFSSYNEQFF.

This clonotype came up many times. This sequence joins TRBV6-1 and TRBJ2-5; 8 bases fit TRBD1. Germline trimming cut 7 bases from V and 5 bases from J; bases unmatched to any gene: 12. Germline CDR1 and CDR2: MNHNS and SASEGT. CDR3 length: 15 residues. As DNA, the CDR3 is TGTGCCAGCACTCTTGGACAGGGCGGACGGGAGACCCAGTACTTC. Protein sequence: CASTLGQGGRETQYF.